One sample yielded the 7 T cell receptor beta chains listed below, sequenced in a study of T cell changes during pregnancy in multiple sclerosis. Data came from immunoSEQ multiplex PCR; TCRdb stores just in-frame clones and leaves some out. Of just under 100,000 clones in the sample, 90% to 95% were seen once. The sequences come from peripheral blood, collected after pregnancy. These receptors were obtained from a female donor with multiple sclerosis, enrolled in a pregnancy study.

The V gene is TRBV10-2, the J gene TRBJ2-6, with TRBD1 matching 8 bases. V was clipped by 4 bases and J by 2 bases; unmatched bases: 1. The CDR3 is 15 residues long. Germline V gives CDR1 WSHSY, CDR2 SAAADI. CDR3 region: CASSGQGTGANVLTF. In DNA form, the CDR3 reads TGCGCCAGCAGTGGACAGGGGACTGGGGCCAACGTCCTGACTTTC.

The chain joins TRBV12-5 to TRBJ2-5, with TRBD1 matching 12 bases. CDR1 LGHNT and CDR2 FRNRAP come from the germline V gene. The CDR3 loop spans 14 amino acids. V was clipped by 4 bases and J by 5 bases; unmatched bases: 2. The CDR3 DNA reads as TGTGCTAGTGGTTGGGACAGGGGGCACGAGACCCAGTACTTC. Its translation is CASGWDRGHETQYF. The variable domain in full, with the rest retrieved from reference TRBV12-5 and TRBJ2-5, is DARVTQTPRHKVTEMGQEVTMRCQPILGHNTVFWYRQTMMQGLELLAYFRNRAPLDDSGMPKDRFSAEMPDATLATLKIQPSEPRDSAVYFCASGWDRGHETQYFGPGTRLLVL.

This clone was seen once. The rearrangement links TRBV14 to TRBJ2-1, with 7 bases aligning to TRBD2. The CDR3 covers 15 residues. J was trimmed by 7 bases and V by 1 base; bases with no gene match: 7. CDR1 SGHDN and CDR2 FVKESK come from the germline V gene. The CDR3 here is CASSQGLASGNEQFF. The CDR3 DNA reads as TGTGCCAGCAGCCAAGGACTAGCTTCTGGAAATGAGCAGTTCTTC.

V usage is TRBV28 and J usage is TRBJ2-5; possible D gene TRBD2, 5 bases. This CDR3 is 16 amino acids long. V lost 3 bases, J lost 5 bases, and 19 bases lay in between. Germline-derived CDR1 and CDR2 are MDHEN and SYDVKM. CDR3 coding DNA: TGTGCCAGCAGTTTGGGTCGAGTAGGCCGAGGGGAGACCCAGTACTTC. The encoded protein is CASSLGRVGRGETQYF.

This clone was found a few times. At one boundary the junction diverges from the germline segment, which might be a read error. This rearrangement joins TRBV7-9 to TRBJ1-1; TRBD1 matches 7 bases. The CDR3 contains 11 residues. The V gene's germline CDR1 is SEHNR and CDR2 FQNEAQ (reference sequence). CDR3 nucleotide sequence: TGTGCCAGCAGCCCGGGACAGAAAGCATTCTTT. It codes for CASSPGQKAFF.

This chain uses TRBV29-1 with TRBJ2-7; 10 nucleotides line up with TRBD1. The germline CDR1 and CDR2 sequences are SQVTM and ANQGSEA. Trimming cost V 6 bases and J 6 bases; bases outside gene matches: 8. The length of the CDR3 is 13 residues. The CDR3 sequence is CSVLTGGFSEQYF. In DNA form, the CDR3 reads TGCAGCGTATTGACAGGGGGCTTTTCCGAGCAGTACTTC.

This chain uses TRBV4-2 with TRBJ1-2; weak D call: TRBD1 (6 bases). The germline V and J ends were trimmed by 2 bases and 6 bases, with 16 bases remaining between them. The CDR3 covers 15 residues. The germline gives CDR1 LGHNA, CDR2 YNFKEQ. CDR3 in amino acids: CASSQPGREGDGYTF. The CDR3 DNA is TGTGCCAGCAGCCAACCGGGACGGGAGGGGGATGGCTACACCTTC.